This T cell receptor (beta chain) was observed in a study of blood T cell repertoires in COVID-19. V was trimmed by 4 bases and J by 8 bases, leaving 21 bases between them. Germline CDR1 is SGHRS and CDR2 is YFSETQ. CDR3 length: 16 amino acids. TCRdb's copy holds only in-frame clones and misses some; the assay was immunoSEQ multiplex PCR. Found here are around 20,000 clones, 86% of them singletons; the top ten hold roughly 9.7%. V usage is TRBV5-1 and J usage is TRBJ2-2; tentative D call: TRBD2 (5 bases). This TCR derives from a human donor in a cohort sampled during active COVID-19. Sequencing was carried out using peripheral blood. This chain's CDR3 is CASSREIGVVRGELFF. CDR3 sequence (DNA): TGCGCCAGCAGCCGGGAAATCGGGGTCGTTCGAGGGGAGCTGTTTTTT.